These 11 T cell receptor beta chains share one sample of origin, sequenced in a study of CD8+CD57+ T cells in acquired aplastic anemia. Profiling that covered TCR beta VDJ and CDR3 relied on genomic DNA as its template. MiXCR, applied by TCRdb to the reads, yields one record per CDR3 protein. The table includes a few hundred thousand distinct CDR3 sequences, under 65% detected once. The sequencing sample was made of sorted CD4+, CD8+, or CD8+CD57+ T cells (not recorded which) from PBMCs. The receptors stem from a human donor in good health.

This chain uses TRBV20-1 with TRBJ2-5; 9 nucleotides align to TRBD2. CDR1 DFQATT and CDR2 SNEGSKA come from the germline V gene (reference sequence). Unmatched junction bases numbered 10, after V lost 6 bases and J lost 5 bases. The CDR3 is made up of 14 amino acids. The CDR3 coding sequence is TGCAGTGCCCCACTGGTAGCGGGAGTTGAGACCCAGTACTTC. This codes for CSAPLVAGVETQYF.

The genes are TRBV2 and TRBJ2-3, with TRBD1 identical over 9 bases. V gave up 7 bases and J gave up 6 bases; unmatched junction bases: 5. This CDR3 is 13 amino acids long. Looked up from germline, CDR1 is SNHLY and CDR2 is FYNNEI. DNA of the CDR3: TGTGCCAGCATAGGACAGGGGCGGGATACGCAGTATTTT. Amino acids: CASIGQGRDTQYF.

The chain joins TRBV7-2 to TRBJ2-7; 8 bases agree with TRBD1. Germline loops: CDR1 SGHTA, CDR2 FQGNSA. The CDR3 sequence is 15 residues long. Trimming at V came to 4 bases and at J to 2 bases, leaving 7 bases not matched to a gene. The CDR3 DNA follows: TGTGCCAGCAGCTCCGGACAGGGAAATGCCTACGAGCAGTACTTC. Protein: CASSSGQGNAYEQYF. Full variable domain (rest looked up from reference TRBV7-2 and TRBJ2-7): GAGVSQSPSNKVTEKGKDVELRCDPISGHTALYWYRQSLGQGLEFLIYFQGNSAPDKSGLPSDRFSAERTGGSVSTLTIQRTQQEDSAVYLCASSSGQGNAYEQYFGPGTRLTVT.

A remark on this clonotype: A clone one base away is much larger, so this may be a read error. The rearrangement uses TRBV4-1 and TRBJ1-2; 7 nucleotides agree with TRBD1. The germline CDR1 and CDR2 sequences are MGHRA and YSYEKL. V shed 3 bases and J 2 bases; nucleotides not matched to a gene: 9. This CDR3 is built from 16 residues. The CDR3 sequence: CASSHDSGTANYGYTF. The DNA of the CDR3 is TGCGCCAGCAGCCATGATTCTGGGACAGCGAACTATGGCTACACCTTC.

The rearrangement links TRBV20-1 to TRBJ2-5, with TRBD2 identical over 7 bases. The CDR3 contains 13 residues. Germline V gives CDR1 DFQATT, CDR2 SNEGSKA (reference sequence). J was trimmed by 1 base and V by 6 bases; bases with no gene match: 5. The CDR3 protein is CSAEGLLQETQYF. Written as DNA, the CDR3 is TGCAGTGCCGAGGGACTACTCCAAGAGACCCAGTACTTC.

The V call is TRBV7-9, the J call TRBJ2-7; no clear D. V lost 3 bases and J lost 5, with 11 bases in between. CDR1 is SEHNR and CDR2 is FQNEAQ in the germline V gene (reference sequence). The CDR3 length is 13 residues. The CDR3: CASSLGSLNEQYF. CDR3 coding DNA: TGTGCCAGCAGCTTGGGTAGCCTAAACGAGCAGTACTTC.

This chain uses TRBV9 with TRBJ2-2, with a possible D match to TRBD2 (5 bases). The CDR3 loop spans 16 amino acids. Germline V gene sequence: CDR1 SGDLS, CDR2 YYNGEE. V was trimmed by 0 bases and J by 0 bases, leaving 9 bases between them. The CDR3 is CASSVGPGTNTGELFF. The DNA of the CDR3 is TGTGCCAGCAGCGTAGGGCCGGGAACGAACACCGGGGAGCTGTTTTTT. The variable domain in full, with the rest retrieved from reference TRBV9 and TRBJ2-2, is DSGVTQTPKHLITATGQRVTLRCSPRSGDLSVYWYQQSLDQGLQFLIQYYNGEERAKGNILERFSAQQFPDLHSELNLSSLELGDSALYFCASSVGPGTNTGELFFGEGSRLTVL.

J is TRBJ2-1 and V is TRBV29-1, with 7 nucleotides matching TRBD2. The length of the CDR3 is 17 residues. J lost 10 bases, V lost 1 base, and 19 bases had no gene match. From germline, CDR1 is SQVTM and CDR2 ANQGSEA. The CDR3 DNA is TGCAGCGTTGAAGCGTTACATCCCGGGACTACAGTAAACGAGCAGTTCTTC. Translated, it gives CSVEALHPGTTVNEQFF.

The chain uses TRBV7-8 and TRBJ1-1; no clear D gene. Germline assignment: CDR1 SGHVS and CDR2 FQNEAQ. Between the trimmed V and J ends, which lost 3 bases and 10 bases, there was a span of 21 bases. The CDR3 covers 15 residues. The DNA for the CDR3 is TGTGCCAGCAGCTTGGCGTCCCTGTCAACTGAAGGAGCTTTCTTT. It yields the protein CASSLASLSTEGAFF.

The J gene is TRBJ2-7, the V gene TRBV6-5, with TRBD2 identical over 10 bases. Germline V gene data show CDR1 as MNHEY and CDR2 as SVGAGI. Trimming took 5 bases from V and 3 from J; bases not matched to a gene: 4. The length of the CDR3 is 14 residues. Here the CDR3 DNA reads TGTGCCAGCAGTCAGACTAGCGGGTTCTACGAGCAGTACTTC. Protein: CASSQTSGFYEQYF.

The chain recombines TRBV20-1 with TRBJ2-3, with D possibly being TRBD2 (6 bases). Trimming took off 6 bases at V and 0 bases at J, with 25 bases between the two ends. The CDR3 is 18 residues long. Germline-derived CDR1 and CDR2 are DFQATT and SNEGSKA (reference sequence). The DNA of the CDR3 is TGCAGTGCGACAAAACCGCCTAGTTGGCGGGATAGCACAGATACGCAGTATTTT. It is translated as CSATKPPSWRDSTDTQYF.